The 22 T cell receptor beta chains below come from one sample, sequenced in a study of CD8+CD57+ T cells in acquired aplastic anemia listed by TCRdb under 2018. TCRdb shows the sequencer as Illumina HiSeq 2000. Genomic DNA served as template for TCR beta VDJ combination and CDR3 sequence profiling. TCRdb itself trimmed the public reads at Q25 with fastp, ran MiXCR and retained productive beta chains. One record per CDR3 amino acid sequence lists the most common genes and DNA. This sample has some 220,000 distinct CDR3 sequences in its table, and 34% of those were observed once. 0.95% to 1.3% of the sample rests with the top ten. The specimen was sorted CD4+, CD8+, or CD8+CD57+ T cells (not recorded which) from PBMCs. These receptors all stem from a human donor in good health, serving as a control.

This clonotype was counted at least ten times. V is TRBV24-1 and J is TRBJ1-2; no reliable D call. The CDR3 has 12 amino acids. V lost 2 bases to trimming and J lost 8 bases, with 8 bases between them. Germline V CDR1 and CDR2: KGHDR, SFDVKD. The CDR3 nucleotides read TGTGCCACCAGTGATTCTCTTCAAGGCTACACCTTC. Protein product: CATSDSLQGYTF.

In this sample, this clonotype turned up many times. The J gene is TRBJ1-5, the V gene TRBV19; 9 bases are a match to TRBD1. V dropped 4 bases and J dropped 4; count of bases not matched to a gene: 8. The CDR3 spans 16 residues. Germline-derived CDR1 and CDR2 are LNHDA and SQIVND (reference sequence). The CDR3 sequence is CASSKAPGTGNQPQHF. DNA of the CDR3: TGTGCCAGTAGTAAAGCCCCCGGGACAGGGAATCAGCCCCAGCATTTT.

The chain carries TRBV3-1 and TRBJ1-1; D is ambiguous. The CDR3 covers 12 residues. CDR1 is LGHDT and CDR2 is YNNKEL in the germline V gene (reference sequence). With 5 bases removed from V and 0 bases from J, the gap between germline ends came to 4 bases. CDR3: CASSSMNTEAFF. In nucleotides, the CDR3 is TGTGCCAGCAGCAGTATGAACACTGAAGCTTTCTTT.

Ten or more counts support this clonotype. CDR3 bases: TGTGCCACCAGTGATCCCAGGGGGCACTATGGCTACACCTTC. It is translated as CATSDPRGHYGYTF. The chain carries TRBV24-1 and TRBJ1-2, with TRBD1 matching 8 bases. This CDR3 comprises 14 residues. Losses at the gene ends were 3 bases for V and 3 bases for J; bases not matched to a gene: 2. Germline V gene lookup returns CDR1 KGHDR and CDR2 SFDVKD.

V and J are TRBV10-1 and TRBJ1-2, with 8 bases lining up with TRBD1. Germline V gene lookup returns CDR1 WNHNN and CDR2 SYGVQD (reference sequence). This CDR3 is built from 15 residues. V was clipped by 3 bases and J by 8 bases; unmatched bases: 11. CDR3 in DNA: TGCGCCAGCAGTGATCCGGGACAGGTCTTCGGGGGCTACACCTTC. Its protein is CASSDPGQVFGGYTF.

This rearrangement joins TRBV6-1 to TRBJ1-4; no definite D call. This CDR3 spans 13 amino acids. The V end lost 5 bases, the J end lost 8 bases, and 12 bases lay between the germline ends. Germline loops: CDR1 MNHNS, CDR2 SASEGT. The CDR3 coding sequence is TGTGCCAGCAGTCCGAAGGGTAGGGAAAAACTGTTTTTT. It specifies CASSPKGREKLFF.

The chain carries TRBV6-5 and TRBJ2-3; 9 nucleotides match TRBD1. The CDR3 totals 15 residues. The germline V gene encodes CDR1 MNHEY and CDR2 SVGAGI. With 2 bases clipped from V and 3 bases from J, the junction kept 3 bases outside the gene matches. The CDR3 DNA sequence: TGTGCCAGCAGTTACACGGGGACAGGGACAGATACGCAGTATTTT. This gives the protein CASSYTGTGTDTQYF.

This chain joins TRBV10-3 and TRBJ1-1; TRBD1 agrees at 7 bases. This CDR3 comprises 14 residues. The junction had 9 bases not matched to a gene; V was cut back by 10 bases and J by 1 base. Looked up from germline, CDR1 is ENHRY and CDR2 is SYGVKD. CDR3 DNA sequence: TGTGCCAGCAGCTTCAGACAGGGGAACACTGAAGCTTTCTTT. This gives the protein CASSFRQGNTEAFF.

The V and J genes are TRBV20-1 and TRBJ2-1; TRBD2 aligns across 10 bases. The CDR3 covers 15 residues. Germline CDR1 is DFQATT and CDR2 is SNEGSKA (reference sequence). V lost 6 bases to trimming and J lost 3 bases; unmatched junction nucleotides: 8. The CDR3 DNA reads TGCAGTGCCAGGATAGCGGGAGGCCACTACAATGAGCAGTTCTTC. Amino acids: CSARIAGGHYNEQFF.

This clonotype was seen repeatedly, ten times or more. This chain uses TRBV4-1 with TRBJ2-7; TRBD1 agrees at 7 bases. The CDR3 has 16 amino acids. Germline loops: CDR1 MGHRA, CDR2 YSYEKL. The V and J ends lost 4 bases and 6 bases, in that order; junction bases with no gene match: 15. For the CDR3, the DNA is TGCGCCAGCAGCCGTACGCCGGACAGGCGAACGGGCGAGCAGTACTTC. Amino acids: CASSRTPDRRTGEQYF.

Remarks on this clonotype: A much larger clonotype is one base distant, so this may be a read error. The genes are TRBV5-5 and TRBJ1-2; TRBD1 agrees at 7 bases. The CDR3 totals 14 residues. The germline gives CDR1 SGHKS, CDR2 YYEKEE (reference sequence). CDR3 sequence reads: CASRKGATNCGYTF. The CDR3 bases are TGTGCCAGCAGAAAGGGGGCAACTAACTGTGGCTACACCTTC.

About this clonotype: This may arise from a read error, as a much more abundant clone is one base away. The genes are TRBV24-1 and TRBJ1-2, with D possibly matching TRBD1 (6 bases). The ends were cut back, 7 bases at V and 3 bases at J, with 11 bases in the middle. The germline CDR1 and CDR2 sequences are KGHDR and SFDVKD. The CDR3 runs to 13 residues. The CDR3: CATSQGQHYGYTF. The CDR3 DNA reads TGTGCCACCAGCCAAGGACAGCACTATGGCTACACCTTC.

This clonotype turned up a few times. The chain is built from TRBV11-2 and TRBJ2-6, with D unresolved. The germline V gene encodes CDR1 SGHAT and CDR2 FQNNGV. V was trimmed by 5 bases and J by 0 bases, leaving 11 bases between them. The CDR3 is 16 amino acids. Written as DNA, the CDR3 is TGTGCCAGCAGCAACTATGGCTTCTCTGGGGCCAACGTCCTGACTTTC. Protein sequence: CASSNYGFSGANVLTF.

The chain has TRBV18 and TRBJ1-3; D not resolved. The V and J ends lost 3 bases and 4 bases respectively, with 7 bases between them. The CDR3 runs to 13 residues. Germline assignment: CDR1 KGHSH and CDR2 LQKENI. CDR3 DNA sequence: TGTGCCAGCTCACCGCTTCTGGGAAACACCATATATTTT. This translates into CASSPLLGNTIYF.

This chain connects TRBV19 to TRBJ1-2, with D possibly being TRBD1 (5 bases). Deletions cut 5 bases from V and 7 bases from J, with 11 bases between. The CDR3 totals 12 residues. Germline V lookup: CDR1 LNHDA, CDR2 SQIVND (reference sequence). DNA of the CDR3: TGTGCCAGTAGTTGGGGGACGAGTGGCTACACCTTC. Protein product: CASSWGTSGYTF.

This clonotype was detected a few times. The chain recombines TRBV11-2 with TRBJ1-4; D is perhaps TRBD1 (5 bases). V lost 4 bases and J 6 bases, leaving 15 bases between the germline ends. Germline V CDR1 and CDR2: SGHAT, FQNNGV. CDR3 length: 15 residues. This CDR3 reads CASSSIFGGDEKLFF. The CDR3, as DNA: TGTGCCAGCAGCTCAATATTCGGGGGGGATGAAAAACTGTTTTTT.

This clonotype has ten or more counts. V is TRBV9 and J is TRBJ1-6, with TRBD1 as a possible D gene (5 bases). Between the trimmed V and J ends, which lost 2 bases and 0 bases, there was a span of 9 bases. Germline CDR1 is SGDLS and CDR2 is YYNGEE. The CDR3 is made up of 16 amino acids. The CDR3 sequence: CASSVGPSSYNSPLHF. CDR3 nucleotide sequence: TGTGCCAGCAGCGTGGGACCTAGCTCCTATAATTCACCCCTCCACTTT.

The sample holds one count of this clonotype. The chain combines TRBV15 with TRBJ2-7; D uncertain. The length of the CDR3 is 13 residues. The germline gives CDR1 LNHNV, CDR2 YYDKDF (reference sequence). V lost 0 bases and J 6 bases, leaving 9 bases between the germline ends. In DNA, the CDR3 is TGTGCCACCAGCAGAGATCCCATCGGCGAGCAGTACTTC. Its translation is CATSRDPIGEQYF. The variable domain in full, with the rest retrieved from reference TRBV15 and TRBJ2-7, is DAMVIQNPRYQVTQFGKPVTLSCSQTLNHNVMYWYQQKSSQAPKLLFHYYDKDFNNEADTPDNFQSRRPNTSFCFLDIRSPGLGDTAMYLCATSRDPIGEQYFGPGTRLTVT.

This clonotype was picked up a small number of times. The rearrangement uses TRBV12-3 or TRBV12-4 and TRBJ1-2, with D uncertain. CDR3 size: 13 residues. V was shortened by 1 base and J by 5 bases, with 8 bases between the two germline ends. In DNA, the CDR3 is TGTGCCAGCAGTTTAGGTCAGATATATGGCTACACCTTC. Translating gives CASSLGQIYGYTF.

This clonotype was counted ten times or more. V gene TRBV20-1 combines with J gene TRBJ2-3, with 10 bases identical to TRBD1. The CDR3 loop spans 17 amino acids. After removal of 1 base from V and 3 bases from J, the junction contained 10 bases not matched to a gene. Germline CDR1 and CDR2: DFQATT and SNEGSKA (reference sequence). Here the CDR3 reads CSARVVPGQGTTDTQYF. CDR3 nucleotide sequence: TGCAGTGCTAGAGTTGTACCGGGACAGGGGACGACAGATACGCAGTATTTT.

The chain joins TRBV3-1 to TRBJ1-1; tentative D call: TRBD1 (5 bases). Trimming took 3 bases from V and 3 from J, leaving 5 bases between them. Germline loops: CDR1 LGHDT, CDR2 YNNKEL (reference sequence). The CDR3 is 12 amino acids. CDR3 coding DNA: TGTGCCAGCAGCCACAGGGACACTGAAGCTTTCTTT. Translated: CASSHRDTEAFF.

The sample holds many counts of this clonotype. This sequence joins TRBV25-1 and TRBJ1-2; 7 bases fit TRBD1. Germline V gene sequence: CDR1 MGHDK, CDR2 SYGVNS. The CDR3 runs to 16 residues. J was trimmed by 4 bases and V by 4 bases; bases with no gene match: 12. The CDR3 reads CASSGRFRTGFYGYTF. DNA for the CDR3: TGTGCCAGCAGTGGAAGGTTCCGGACAGGCTTCTATGGCTACACCTTC.